This T cell receptor beta chain was identified in a study of OX40 agonist ivuxolimab in advanced cancers. Study in general: Administration of intravenous ivuxolimab to patients occurred every 2 weeks at 0.01 to 10 mg/kg.

The CDR3 consists of 11 residues. Germline CDR1 and CDR2: MNHNS and SASEGT. Trimming took 6 bases from V and 8 from J, leaving 10 bases between them. Study-wide findings and caveats: The study found among the lowest clonal expansion in partial responders at 0.1-3.0 mg/kg. CD8+ T cells were the subset that, on average, had more expanded clones than CD4+. At 0.1 to 3.0 mg/kg, clonal expansion of CD4+ and CD8+ blood T cells had occurred by week 6.

On this clone: Antigen specificity is unknown.

Using immunoSEQ multiplex PCR, the repertoire was profiled, and TCRdb retains in-frame clones only, with some absent. The sample holds about 43,000 clones, 86% seen once. This TCR came from an adult with an advanced solid tumor such as melanoma, head and neck, liver or kidney cancer. This specimen consisted of CD4+ or CD8+ T cells sorted from blood, obtained in a trial of the OX40 agonist ivuxolimab. The rearrangement uses TRBV6-1 and TRBJ1-1; D perhaps matches TRBD1 (5 bases). CDR3 protein: CASRSTEEAFF. As DNA, the CDR3 is TGTGCCAGCAGATCGACAGAGGAAGCTTTCTTT.